This paragraph covers one T cell receptor beta chain sequence. The target antigen is unknown. The data derive from a study of shared clonotypes between healthy human individuals. TCRdb keeps only in-frame clones here, not all; method: immunoSEQ multiplex PCR. The profile covers hundreds of thousands of clones, with 73% appearing a single time and roughly 2% taken by the ten largest. V was shortened by 4 bases and J by 7 bases, with 14 bases between the two germline ends. Germline CDR1 is MNHEY and CDR2 is SMNVEV (reference sequence). This CDR3 has 14 amino acids. CD45RA-negative memory and CD45RA+ naive subsets were split from the CD4+ cells. Study findings and constraints: Clonotypes shared by all four sorted-subset donors had higher generation probabilities than non-shared clonotypes.

The chain uses TRBV27 and TRBJ2-1; D not certain. Material: memory CD4+ T cells sorted from blood. The subset: CD45RA-negative fraction. The origin of this receptor is a woman in her twenties or thirties in good health. CDR3 in amino acids: CASSSTRRANEQFF. In DNA form, the CDR3 reads TGTGCCAGCAGTTCGACACGGCGCGCTAATGAGCAGTTCTTC.